Detailed here is one TCR beta chain. Its antigen remains undetermined. No much larger clonotype is one base removed from it; base qualities were not supplied. Using the deep immunoSEQ assay, TCR CDR3 regions were amplified from genomic DNA by multiplex PCR. For each cell subset, the extracted genomic DNA was distributed evenly across all wells of several immunoSEQ 96-well plates, and each plate served as one replicate. Each replicate PCR for sorted subsets received roughly 0.2 ug genomic DNA, equal to 28,000 or so T cell genomes. The purified libraries were quantified using a Qubit 3.0 fluorometer, sized with a Bioanalyzer 2100, and then quantified again using the KAPA Library Quantification kit. A separate single-read 150-cycle Illumina NextSeq 550 flow cell was used to sequence each immunoSEQ 96-well plate. Under the source paper's analysis protocol: Because the immunoSEQ output held only junctional sequences and lacked quality scores, the filtering could not match the filtering applied to full-length reads. To assign V/J genes and CDR3, sequences were annotated using PyIR, a Python wrapper for IgBLAST v1.9, with IMGT germline references. Reads with weak V/J assignments (E-value above 1e-6), missing CDR3, stop codons, out-of-frame junctions, or ambiguous translated residues were removed. V3J clonotypes were defined as sequences sharing an identical inferred V gene, J gene, and CDR3 amino acid sequence. To compute the percentage overlap between repertoires, the number of shared unique clonotypes was divided by the size of the smaller repertoire. Repertoire richness was assessed with RTK rarefaction, the Chao1 estimator, and Recon v2.1 estimates of unobserved clonotypes. Generation probabilities for all TCRbeta clonotypes obtained by the gDNA method from a few donors were computed using OLGA. The source is immuneACCESS, and TCRdb retained only in-frame sequences with V and J called. Part of the clones is not carried over; for the studies checked, unresolved V genes explain less than half of this, and the remainder is unexplained. V, J and clone size are taken as reported in that table, and D and trimming were inferred from the DNA itself. This sample is represented by millions of clones; about 94% of them were singletons. The ten biggest clones cover 0.9% to 1.4% of the sample.

CD8 naive samples were CD45RO-negative cells positively selected for CCR7, giving a CD45RA+CCR7+ population that excluded TemRA cells. Donors were healthy HIV-negative adults with no recently reported acute infections or vaccinations. All donors were Caucasian adults living in Nashville, Tennessee, USA. Blood was obtained by leukapheresis, after which PBMCs were separated by Ficoll-Histopaque density gradient centrifugation and cryopreserved in liquid nitrogen vapor phase. Analytical flow cytometry was used to check the purity and quantity of each magnetically sorted T cell population. From each sorted fraction, genomic DNA was isolated and quantified by UV absorbance on a Nanodrop 2000c. The data were taken from a study of shared clonotypes between healthy human individuals (dated by TCRdb to 2018 to 2020). A note on the overall study: The cohort included three men and a couple of women between 18 and 49 years of age. To estimate repertoire size and how much clonotype sharing occurs between individuals, the study deeply sequenced the blood TCR repertoires of several healthy adults. Libraries were prepared and TCR repertoires were sequenced by different laboratories using diverse techniques, in order to increase sequencing depth and limit assay-specific biases. Per donor, three plates each were used for CD4 naive and CD4 memory, two for CD8 naive, and one for CD8 memory. Leukapheresis yielded between about 0.94 and 9.5 billion PBMCs per donor. The research as a whole found: Sampling was limited to blood, and TCR repertoires in tissue likely differ from TCR repertoires in blood. The genetic and exposure-history diversity represented was limited by the small number of donors. Pairwise subsampling led to the expectation that sequencing depth would affect the degree of clonotype sharing among donors. Larger estimated clonotype richness was generally found for naive subsets than for memory subsets. Across a handful of donors, approximately 4.6% of naive CD4, roughly 3.4% of naive CD8, about 2.3% of memory CD4, and roughly 0.41% of memory CD8 clonotypes were shared. Compared with non-shared clonotypes, the clonotypes found in all four sorted-subset donors had higher generation probabilities. Incomplete sequencing was indicated by rarefaction of sorted-subset datasets, despite the large sequencing depth.

Sample: naive CD8+ T cells sorted from blood. What the cell subset or site label conveys for this sample: CD45RA+CCR7+. The receptor was derived from a man aged 18 to 30 in good health.

The CDR3 protein is CASLGLHSYEQYF. DNA sequence: TGTGCCAGTCTCGGGCTTCACTCCTACGAGCAGTACTTC. The sequence is built from TRBV2 and TRBJ2-7; the D gene is not confidently resolved. CDR1 SNHLY and CDR2 FYNNEI were looked up in the germline V gene. The CDR3 contains 13 residues, cysteine and phenylalanine counted. Just CDR3 DNA is preserved here, 39 bases in frame from base 1. V loses 9 bases, J loses 0 bases, and the germline ends lie 12 bases apart. Where the CDR3 stops, the reference TRBV2 and TRBJ2-7 genes take over; the full variable domain is EPEVTQTPSHQVTQMGQEVILRCVPISNHLYFYWYRQILGQKVEFLVSFYNNEISEKSEIFDDQFSVERPDGSNFTLKIRSTKLEDSAMYFCASLGLHSYEQYFGPGTRLTVT.